This T cell receptor (beta chain) is drawn from a study of cytomegalovirus exposure and HLA in healthy donors. Overall study results and limits: For most TCR sequences rarity was the rule, although some public TCRs occurred in many donors. Some highly shared sequence variants likely arose as a pipeline artifact. Roughly uniform depth of sequencing across donors was assumed in presence/absence analyses.

Remarks on this clone: Its matching antigen is unknown.

The germline gives CDR1 GTSNPN, CDR2 SVGIG (reference sequence). V lost 6 bases and J lost 6; bases outside the gene matches: 12. The CDR3 spans 15 residues. Both 60 Vbeta primers and 13 Jbeta primers went into the PCR. Sequencing used immunoSEQ multiplex PCR; TCRdb keeps in-frame clones, though not all of them. The table lists some 180,000 clones, 75% to 85% of them singletons. The clonotype comes from a woman aged 25 to 39 in good health and CMV-seropositive. This chain uses TRBV30 with TRBJ2-2, with 8 bases identical to TRBD2. The sample taken for sequencing was PBMCs. The CDR3 coding sequence is TGTGCCTGCCGGGGGGGAGGGGGGCGCGCCGGGGAGCTGTTTTTT. Residues: CACRGGGGRAGELFF. The entire variable domain, with the rest obtained from reference TRBV30 and TRBJ2-2, is as follows: SQTIHQWPATLVQPVGSPLSLECTVEGTSNPNLYWYRQAAGRGLQLLFYSVGIGQISSEVPQNLSASRPQDRQFILSSKKLLLSDSGFYLCACRGGGGRAGELFFGEGSRLTVL.